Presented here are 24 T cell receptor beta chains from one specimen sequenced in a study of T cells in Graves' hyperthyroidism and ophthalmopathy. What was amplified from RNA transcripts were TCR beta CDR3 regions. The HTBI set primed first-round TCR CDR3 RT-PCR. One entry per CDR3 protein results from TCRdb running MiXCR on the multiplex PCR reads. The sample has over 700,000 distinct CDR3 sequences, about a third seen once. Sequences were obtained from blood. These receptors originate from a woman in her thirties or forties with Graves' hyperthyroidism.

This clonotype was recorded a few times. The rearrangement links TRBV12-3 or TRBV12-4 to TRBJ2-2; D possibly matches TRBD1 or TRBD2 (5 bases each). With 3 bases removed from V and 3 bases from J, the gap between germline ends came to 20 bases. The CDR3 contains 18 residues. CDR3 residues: CASSLGQWGRGYTGELFF. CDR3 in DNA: TGTGCCAGCAGTTTGGGCCAATGGGGCCGCGGGTACACCGGGGAGCTGTTTTTT.

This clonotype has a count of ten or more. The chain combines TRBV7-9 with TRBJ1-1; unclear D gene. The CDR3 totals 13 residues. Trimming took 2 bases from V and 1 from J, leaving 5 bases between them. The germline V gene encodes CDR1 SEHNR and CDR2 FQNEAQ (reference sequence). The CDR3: CASSLKKNTEAFF. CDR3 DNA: TGTGCCAGCAGCTTAAAGAAGAACACTGAAGCTTTCTTT.

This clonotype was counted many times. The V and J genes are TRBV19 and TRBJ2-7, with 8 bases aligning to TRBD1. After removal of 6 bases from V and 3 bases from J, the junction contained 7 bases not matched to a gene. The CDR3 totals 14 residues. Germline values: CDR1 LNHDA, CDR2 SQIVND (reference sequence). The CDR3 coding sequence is TGTGCCAGTAGACCTACAGGGGGAGGCTACGAGCAGTACTTC. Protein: CASRPTGGGYEQYF. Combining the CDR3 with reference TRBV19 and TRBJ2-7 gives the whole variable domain DGGITQSPKYLFRKEGQNVTLSCEQNLNHDAMYWYRQDPGQGLRLIYYSQIVNDFQKGDIAEGYSVSREKKESFPLTVTSAQKNPTAFYLCASRPTGGGYEQYFGPGTRLTVT.

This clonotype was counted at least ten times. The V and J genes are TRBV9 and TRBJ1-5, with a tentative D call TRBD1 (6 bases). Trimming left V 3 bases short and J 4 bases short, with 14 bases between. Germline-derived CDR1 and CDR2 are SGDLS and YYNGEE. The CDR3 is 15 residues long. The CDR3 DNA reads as TGTGCCAGCAGCGAAACAGGGAGGTGGAATCAGCCCCAGCATTTT. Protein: CASSETGRWNQPQHF.

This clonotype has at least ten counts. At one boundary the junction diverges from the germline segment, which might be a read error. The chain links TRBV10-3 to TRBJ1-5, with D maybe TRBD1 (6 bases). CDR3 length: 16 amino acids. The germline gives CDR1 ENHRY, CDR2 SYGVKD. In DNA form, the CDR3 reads TGTGCCAGCAGTCGAGCCCCTGACAGGCTTAATCAGCCCCAGCATTTT. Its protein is CASSRAPDRLNQPQHF.

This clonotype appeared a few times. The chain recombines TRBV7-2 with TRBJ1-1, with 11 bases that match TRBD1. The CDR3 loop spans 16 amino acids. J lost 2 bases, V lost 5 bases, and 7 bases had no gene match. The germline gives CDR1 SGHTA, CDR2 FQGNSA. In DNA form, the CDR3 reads TGTGCCAGCAGCCGAGGGACAGGGGGAGTTAACACTGAAGCTTTCTTT. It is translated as CASSRGTGGVNTEAFF.

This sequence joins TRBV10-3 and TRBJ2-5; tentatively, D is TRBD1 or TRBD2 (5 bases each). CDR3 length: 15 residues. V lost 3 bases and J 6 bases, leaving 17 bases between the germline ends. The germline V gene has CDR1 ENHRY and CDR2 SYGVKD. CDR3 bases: TGTGCCATCAGTGACGTGGCTGGGGGTCAGCAGACCCAGTACTTC. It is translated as CAISDVAGGQQTQYF.

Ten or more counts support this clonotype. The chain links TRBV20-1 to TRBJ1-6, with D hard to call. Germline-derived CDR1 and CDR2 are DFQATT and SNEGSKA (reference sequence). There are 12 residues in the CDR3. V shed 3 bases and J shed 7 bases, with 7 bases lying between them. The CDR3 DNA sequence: TGCAGTGCTAGCGACCCCAATTCACCCCTCCACTTT. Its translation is CSASDPNSPLHF.

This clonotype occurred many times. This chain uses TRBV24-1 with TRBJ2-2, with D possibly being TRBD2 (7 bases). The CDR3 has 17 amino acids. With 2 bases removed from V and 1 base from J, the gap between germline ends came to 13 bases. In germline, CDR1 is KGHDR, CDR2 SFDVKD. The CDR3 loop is CATSDWGGTKNTGELFF. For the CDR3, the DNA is TGTGCCACCAGTGATTGGGGAGGGACAAAGAACACCGGGGAGCTGTTTTTT.

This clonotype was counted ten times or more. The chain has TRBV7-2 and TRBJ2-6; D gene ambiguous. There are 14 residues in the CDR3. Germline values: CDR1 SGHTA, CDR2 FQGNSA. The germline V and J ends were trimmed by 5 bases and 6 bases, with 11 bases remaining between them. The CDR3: CASSAREAANVLTF. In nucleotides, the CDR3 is TGTGCCAGCAGCGCCAGAGAAGCGGCCAACGTCCTGACTTTC.

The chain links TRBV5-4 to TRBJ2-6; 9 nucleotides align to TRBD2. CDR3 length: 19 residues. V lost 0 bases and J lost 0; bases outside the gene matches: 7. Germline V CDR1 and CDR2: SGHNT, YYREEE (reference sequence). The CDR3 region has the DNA TGTGCCAGCAGCTTGGAAGGCCTAGCGGGACCCTCTGGGGCCAACGTCCTGACTTTC. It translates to CASSLEGLAGPSGANVLTF.

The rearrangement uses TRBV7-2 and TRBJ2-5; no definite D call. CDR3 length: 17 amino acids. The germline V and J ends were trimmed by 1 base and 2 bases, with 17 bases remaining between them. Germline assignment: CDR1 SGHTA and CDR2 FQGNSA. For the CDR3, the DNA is TGTGCCAGCAGCTTAGGTGTTGCGTGGGGTTCACAAGAGACCCAGTACTTC. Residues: CASSLGVAWGSQETQYF. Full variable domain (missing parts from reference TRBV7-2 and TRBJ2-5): GAGVSQSPSNKVTEKGKDVELRCDPISGHTALYWYRQSLGQGLEFLIYFQGNSAPDKSGLPSDRFSAERTGGSVSTLTIQRTQQEDSAVYLCASSLGVAWGSQETQYFGPGTRLLVL.

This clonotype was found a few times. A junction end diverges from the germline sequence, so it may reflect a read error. The CDR3 coding sequence is TGCGCCAGCAGCTTAGGGGGGCTGTTTTTT. Translation gives CASSLGGLFF. V and J are TRBV5-1 and TRBJ2-2; TRBD1 is a possible D gene (6 bases). The V gene's germline CDR1 is SGHRS and CDR2 YFSETQ. The CDR3 runs to 10 residues.

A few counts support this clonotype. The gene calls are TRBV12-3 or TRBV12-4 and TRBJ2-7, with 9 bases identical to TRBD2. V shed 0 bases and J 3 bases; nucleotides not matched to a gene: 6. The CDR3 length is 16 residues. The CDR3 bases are TGTGCCAGCAGTTTAGCGATCGGGACTAGCCTCTACGAGCAGTACTTC. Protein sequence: CASSLAIGTSLYEQYF.

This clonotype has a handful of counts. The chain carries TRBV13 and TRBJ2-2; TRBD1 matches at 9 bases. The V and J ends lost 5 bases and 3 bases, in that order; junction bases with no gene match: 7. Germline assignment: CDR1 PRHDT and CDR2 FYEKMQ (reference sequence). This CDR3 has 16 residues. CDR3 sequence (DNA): TGTGCCAGCAGCCCAAACAGGGGGCTTTACACCGGGGAGCTGTTTTTT. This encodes CASSPNRGLYTGELFF.

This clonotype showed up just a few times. The CDR3 nucleotides are TGTGCCAGCAGCCCTGGACAGGCGTTTTCCTACGAGCAGTACTTC. The encoded protein is CASSPGQAFSYEQYF. The chain joins TRBV7-6 to TRBJ2-7; 7 positions match TRBD1. V shed 5 bases, J shed 1 base, and the junction held 8 bases outside the gene matches. Germline V CDR1 and CDR2: SGHVS, FNYEAQ. The CDR3 length is 15 residues.

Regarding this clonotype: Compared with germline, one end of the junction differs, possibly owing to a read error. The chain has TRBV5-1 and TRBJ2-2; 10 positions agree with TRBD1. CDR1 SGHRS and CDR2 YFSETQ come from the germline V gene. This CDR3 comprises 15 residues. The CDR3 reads CASSFGQGVAGEPFF. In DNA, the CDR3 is TGCGCCAGCAGCTTCGGACAGGGGGTTGCCGGGGAGCCGTTTTTT.

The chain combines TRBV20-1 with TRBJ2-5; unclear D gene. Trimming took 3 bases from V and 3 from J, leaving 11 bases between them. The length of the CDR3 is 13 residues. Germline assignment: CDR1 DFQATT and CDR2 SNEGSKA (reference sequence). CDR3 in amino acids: CSASAVGKETQYF. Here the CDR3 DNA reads TGCAGTGCTAGCGCCGTAGGGAAAGAGACCCAGTACTTC.

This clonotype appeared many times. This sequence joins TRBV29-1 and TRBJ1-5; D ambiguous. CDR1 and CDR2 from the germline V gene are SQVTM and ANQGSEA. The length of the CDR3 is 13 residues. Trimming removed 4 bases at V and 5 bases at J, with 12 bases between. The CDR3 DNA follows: TGCAGCGTTGCACACGATGGAGATCAGCCCCAGCATTTT. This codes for CSVAHDGDQPQHF.

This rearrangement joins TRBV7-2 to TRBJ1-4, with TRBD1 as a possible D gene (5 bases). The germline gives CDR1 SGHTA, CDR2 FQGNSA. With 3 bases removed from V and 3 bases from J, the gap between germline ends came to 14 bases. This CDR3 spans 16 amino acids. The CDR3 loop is CASSLTSGTSNEKLFF. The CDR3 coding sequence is TGTGCCAGCAGCTTGACGTCCGGGACTTCTAATGAAAAACTGTTTTTT.

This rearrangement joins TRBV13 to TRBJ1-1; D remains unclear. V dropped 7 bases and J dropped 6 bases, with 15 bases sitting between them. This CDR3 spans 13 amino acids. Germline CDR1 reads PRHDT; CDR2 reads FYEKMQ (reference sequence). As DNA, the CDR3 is TGTGCCAGCACCCCTTGGCGGGGTGCTGAAGCTTTCTTT. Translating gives CASTPWRGAEAFF.

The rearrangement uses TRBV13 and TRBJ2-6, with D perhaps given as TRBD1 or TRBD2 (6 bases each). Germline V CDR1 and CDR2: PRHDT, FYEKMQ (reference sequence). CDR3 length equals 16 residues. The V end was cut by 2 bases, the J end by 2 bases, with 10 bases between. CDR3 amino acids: CASSLWGATGANVLTF. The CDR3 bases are TGTGCCAGCAGCTTATGGGGGGCTACTGGGGCCAACGTCCTGACTTTC.

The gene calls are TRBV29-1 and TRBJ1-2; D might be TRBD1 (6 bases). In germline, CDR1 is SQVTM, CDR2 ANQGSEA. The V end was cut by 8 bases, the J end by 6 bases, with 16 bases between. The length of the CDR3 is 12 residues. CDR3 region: CSSYRNRDGYTF. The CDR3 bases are TGCAGCAGTTACAGGAACAGGGATGGCTACACCTTC.

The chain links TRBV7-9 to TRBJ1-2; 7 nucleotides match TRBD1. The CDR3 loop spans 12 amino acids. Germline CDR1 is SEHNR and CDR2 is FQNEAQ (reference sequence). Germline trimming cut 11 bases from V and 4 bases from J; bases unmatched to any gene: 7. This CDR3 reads CARNRGTYGYTF. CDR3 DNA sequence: TGTGCCCGGAACAGGGGAACCTATGGCTACACCTTC.